Given below is one T cell receptor beta chain in context. The antigen is not known. The record originates from a study of shared clonotypes between healthy human individuals. Study at large: Each donor contributed plates that comprised three CD4 naive, three CD4 memory, two CD8 naive and one CD8 memory. Whole-study results and caveats: Few donors restricted represented genetic and exposure-history diversity.

Several immunoSEQ plates received, in even portions, the genomic DNA of each subset. This table comes from immunoSEQ multiplex PCR, and its TCRdb copy is limited to in-frame clones, with some not included. The table records about 2.1 million clones, about 93% of them present only once. The naive CD8 population came from CD45RO-negative cells selected for CCR7, without terminally differentiated effector memory CD45RA+ cells. Sequencing was carried out using naive CD8+ T cells from PBMCs. This receptor was taken from a man aged 18 to 30 in good health. Some clones in this sample may be carry-over from other donors' samples.

The CDR3 bases are TGTGCCAGTAGAGTTATAGCGGGAGCCGTCTACGAGCAGTACTTC. It yields the protein CASRVIAGAVYEQYF. The chain joins TRBV19 to TRBJ2-7; 9 bases line up with TRBD2. The length of the CDR3 is 15 residues. The germline V gene has CDR1 LNHDA and CDR2 SQIVND (reference sequence). J gave up 3 bases and V 6 bases, and 9 bases lay outside the gene matches. Supplemented by reference TRBV19 and TRBJ2-7, the full variable domain reads DGGITQSPKYLFRKEGQNVTLSCEQNLNHDAMYWYRQDPGQGLRLIYYSQIVNDFQKGDIAEGYSVSREKKESFPLTVTSAQKNPTAFYLCASRVIAGAVYEQYFGPGTRLTVT.